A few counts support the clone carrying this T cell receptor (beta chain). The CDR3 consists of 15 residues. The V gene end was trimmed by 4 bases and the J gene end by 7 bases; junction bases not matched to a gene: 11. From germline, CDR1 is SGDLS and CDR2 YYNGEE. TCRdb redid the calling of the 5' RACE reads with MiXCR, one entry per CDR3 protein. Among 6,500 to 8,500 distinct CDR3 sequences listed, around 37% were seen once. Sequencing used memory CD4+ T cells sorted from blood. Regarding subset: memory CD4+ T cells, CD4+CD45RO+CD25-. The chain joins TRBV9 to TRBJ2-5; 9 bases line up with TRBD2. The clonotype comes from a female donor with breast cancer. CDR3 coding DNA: TGTGCCAGCAGCCCCCAGCGGGGGGCGAGGGTGACCCAGTACTTC. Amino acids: CASSPQRGARVTQYF.